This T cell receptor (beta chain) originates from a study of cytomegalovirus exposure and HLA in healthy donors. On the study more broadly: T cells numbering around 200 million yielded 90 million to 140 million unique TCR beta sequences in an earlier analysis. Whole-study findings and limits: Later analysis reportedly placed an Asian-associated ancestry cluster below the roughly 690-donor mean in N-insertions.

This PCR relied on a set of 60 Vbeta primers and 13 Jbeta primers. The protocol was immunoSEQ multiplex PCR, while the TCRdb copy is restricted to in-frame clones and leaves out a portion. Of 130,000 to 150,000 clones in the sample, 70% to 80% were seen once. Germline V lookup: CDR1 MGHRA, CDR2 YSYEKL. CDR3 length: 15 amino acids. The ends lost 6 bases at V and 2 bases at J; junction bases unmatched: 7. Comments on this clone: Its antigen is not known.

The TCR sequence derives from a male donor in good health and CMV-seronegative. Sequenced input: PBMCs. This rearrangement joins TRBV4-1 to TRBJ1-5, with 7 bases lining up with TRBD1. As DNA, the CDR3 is TGCGCCAGCAGTCTCGGGACAGATGGCAATCAGCCCCAGCATTTT. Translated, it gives CASSLGTDGNQPQHF.